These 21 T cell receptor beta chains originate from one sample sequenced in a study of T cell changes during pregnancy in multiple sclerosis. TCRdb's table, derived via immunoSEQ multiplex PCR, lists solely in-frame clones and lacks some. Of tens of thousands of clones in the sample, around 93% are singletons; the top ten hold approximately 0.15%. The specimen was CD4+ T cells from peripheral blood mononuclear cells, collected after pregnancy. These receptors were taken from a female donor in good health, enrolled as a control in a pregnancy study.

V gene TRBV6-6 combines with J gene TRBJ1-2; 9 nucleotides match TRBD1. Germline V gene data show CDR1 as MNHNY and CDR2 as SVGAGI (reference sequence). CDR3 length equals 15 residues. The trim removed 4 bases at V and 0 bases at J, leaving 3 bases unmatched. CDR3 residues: CASSLGTGTNYGYTF. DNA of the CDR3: TGTGCCAGCAGTTTGGGGACAGGGACTAACTATGGCTACACCTTC.

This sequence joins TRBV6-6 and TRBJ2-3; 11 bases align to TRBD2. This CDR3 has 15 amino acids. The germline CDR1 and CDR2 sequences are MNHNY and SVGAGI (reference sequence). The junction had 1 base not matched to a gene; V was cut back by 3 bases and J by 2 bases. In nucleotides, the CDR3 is TGTGCCAGCAGTTATAGCGGGGGGGCCACAGATACGCAGTATTTT. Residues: CASSYSGGATDTQYF.

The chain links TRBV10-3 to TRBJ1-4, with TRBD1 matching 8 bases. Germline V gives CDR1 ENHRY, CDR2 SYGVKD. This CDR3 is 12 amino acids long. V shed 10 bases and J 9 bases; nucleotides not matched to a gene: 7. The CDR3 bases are TGTGCCACCGGGACAGGAGGCCAAAAACTGTTTTTT. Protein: CATGTGGQKLFF.

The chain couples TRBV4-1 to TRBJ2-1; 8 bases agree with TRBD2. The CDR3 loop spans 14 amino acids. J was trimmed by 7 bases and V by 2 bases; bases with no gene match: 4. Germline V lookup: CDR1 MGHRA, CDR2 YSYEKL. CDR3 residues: CASSQPGGPNEQFF. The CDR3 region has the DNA TGCGCCAGCAGCCAACCGGGGGGGCCAAATGAGCAGTTCTTC.

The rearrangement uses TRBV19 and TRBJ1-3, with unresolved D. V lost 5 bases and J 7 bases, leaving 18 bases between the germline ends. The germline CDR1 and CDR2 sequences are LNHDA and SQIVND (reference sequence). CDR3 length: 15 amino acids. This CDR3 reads CASSVRSGPGNTIYF. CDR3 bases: TGTGCCAGTAGTGTCCGGTCCGGCCCCGGGAACACCATATATTTT.

CDR3 sequence: CASSLTYSGGVGTDTQYF. In DNA form, the CDR3 reads TGTGCCAGCAGCCTCACCTATAGCGGGGGGGTAGGCACAGATACGCAGTATTTT. V gene TRBV7-2 combines with J gene TRBJ2-3; 11 bases align to TRBD2. The V and J ends lost 5 bases and 1 base, in that order; junction bases with no gene match: 11. CDR3 length equals 18 residues. The germline CDR1 and CDR2 sequences are SGHTA and FQGNSA.

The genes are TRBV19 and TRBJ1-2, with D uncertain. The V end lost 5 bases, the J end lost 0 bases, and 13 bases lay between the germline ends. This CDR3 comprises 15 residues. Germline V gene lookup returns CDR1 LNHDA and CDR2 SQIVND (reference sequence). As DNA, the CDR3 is TGTGCCAGTAGTGAGGGCAGGCGGGCTAACTATGGCTACACCTTC. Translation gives CASSEGRRANYGYTF.

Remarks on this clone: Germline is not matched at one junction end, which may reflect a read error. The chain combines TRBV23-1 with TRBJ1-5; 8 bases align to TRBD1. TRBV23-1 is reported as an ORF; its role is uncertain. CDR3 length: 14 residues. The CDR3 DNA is TGCGCCAGCAGTCCGGACAGGGTCAATCTGCCCCAGCATTTT. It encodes CASSPDRVNLPQHF.

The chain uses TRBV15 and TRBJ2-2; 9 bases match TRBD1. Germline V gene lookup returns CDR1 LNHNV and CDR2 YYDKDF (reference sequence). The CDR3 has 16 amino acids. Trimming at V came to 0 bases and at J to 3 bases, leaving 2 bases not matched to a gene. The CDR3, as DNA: TGTGCCACCAGCAGAGATCGGGACAGGGACACCGGGGAGCTGTTTTTT. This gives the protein CATSRDRDRDTGELFF.

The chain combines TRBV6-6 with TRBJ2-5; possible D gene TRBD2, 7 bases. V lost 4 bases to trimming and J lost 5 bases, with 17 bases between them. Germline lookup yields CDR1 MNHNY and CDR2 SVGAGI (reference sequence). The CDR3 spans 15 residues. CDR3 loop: CASSSGQPGGETQYF. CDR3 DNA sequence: TGTGCCAGCAGTTCGGGACAACCCGGGGGGGAGACCCAGTACTTC.

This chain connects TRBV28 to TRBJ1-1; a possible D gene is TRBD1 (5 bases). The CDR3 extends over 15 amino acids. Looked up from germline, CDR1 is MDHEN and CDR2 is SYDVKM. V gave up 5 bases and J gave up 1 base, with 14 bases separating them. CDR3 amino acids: CASSPGGTSNTEAFF. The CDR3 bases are TGTGCCAGCAGTCCGGGGGGGACCTCGAACACTGAAGCTTTCTTT.

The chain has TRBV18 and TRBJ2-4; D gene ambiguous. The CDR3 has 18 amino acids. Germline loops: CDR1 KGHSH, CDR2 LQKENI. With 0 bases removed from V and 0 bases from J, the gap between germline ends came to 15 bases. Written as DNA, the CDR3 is TGTGCCAGCTCACCACCGGTTGTTGGAGCCTTAGCCAAAAACATTCAGTACTTC. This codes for CASSPPVVGALAKNIQYF.

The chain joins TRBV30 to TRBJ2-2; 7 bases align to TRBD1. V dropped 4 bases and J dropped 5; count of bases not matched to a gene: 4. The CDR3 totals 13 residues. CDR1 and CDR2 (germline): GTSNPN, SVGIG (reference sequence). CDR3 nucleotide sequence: TGTGCCTGGATACAGGGGCGGACCGGGGAGCTGTTTTTT. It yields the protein CAWIQGRTGELFF.

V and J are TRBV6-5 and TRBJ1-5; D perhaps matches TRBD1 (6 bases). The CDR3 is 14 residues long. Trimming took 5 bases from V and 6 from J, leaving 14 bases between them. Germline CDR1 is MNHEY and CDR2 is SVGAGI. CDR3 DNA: TGTGCCAGCAGTATTTCAGGGGTGGGTCAGCCCCAGCATTTT. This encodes CASSISGVGQPQHF.

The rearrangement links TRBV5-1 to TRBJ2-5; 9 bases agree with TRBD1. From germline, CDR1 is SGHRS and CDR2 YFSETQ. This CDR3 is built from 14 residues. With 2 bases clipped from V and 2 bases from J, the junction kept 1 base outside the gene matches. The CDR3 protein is CASSFGTGQETQYF. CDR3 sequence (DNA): TGCGCCAGCAGCTTCGGGACAGGGCAAGAGACCCAGTACTTC.

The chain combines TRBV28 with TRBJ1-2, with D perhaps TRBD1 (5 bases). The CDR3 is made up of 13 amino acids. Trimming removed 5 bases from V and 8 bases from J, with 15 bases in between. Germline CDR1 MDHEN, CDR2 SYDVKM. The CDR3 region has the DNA TGTGCCAGCAGTCAGGGCCGTTGGTGGGGCTACACCTTC. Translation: CASSQGRWWGYTF.

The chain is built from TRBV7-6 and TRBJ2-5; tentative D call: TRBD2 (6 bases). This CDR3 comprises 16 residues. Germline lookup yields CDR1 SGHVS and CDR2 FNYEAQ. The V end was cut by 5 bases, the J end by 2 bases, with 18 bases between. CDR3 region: CASSPRGGEIQETQYF. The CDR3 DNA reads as TGTGCCAGCAGCCCCAGAGGCGGGGAAATACAAGAGACCCAGTACTTC.

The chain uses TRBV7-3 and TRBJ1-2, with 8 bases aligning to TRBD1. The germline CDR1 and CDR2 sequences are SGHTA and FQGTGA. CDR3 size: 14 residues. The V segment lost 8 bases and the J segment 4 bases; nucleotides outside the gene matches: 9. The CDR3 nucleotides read TGTGCCAGCCGGGACAGGAGCTATGTCTATGGCTACACCTTC. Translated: CASRDRSYVYGYTF.

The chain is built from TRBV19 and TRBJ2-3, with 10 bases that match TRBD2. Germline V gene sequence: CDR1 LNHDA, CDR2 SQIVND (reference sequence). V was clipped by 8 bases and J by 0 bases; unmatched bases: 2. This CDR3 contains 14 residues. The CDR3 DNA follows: TGTGCCAGTCGGACTAGCGGAAGCACAGATACGCAGTATTTT. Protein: CASRTSGSTDTQYF.

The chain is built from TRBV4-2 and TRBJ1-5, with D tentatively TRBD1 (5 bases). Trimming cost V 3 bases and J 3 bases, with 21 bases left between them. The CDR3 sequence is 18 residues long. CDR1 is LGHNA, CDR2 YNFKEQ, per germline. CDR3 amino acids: CASSQLIAGIESNQPQHF. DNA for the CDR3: TGTGCCAGCAGCCAGCTTATCGCAGGGATAGAGTCCAATCAGCCCCAGCATTTT.

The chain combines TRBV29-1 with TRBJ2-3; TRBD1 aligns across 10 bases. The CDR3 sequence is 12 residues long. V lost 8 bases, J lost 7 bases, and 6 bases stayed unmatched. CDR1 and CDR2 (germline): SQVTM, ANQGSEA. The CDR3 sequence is CSLGQGGNTQYF. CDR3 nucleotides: TGCAGCTTAGGACAGGGGGGGAATACGCAGTATTTT.